This T cell receptor (beta chain) was sequenced for a study of shared clonotypes between healthy human individuals. Study in general: Researchers assigned three CD4 naive, three CD4 memory, two CD8 naive and one CD8 memory plate to each donor. Findings of the study overall: The sharing of approximately 5.1% of naive CD4 clonotypes was seen across several donors.

Samples underwent the assay at deep level. Profiling relied on immunoSEQ multiplex PCR, and the TCRdb table lists in-frame clones only, not all of them. The sample records roughly 660,000 clones, around 91% being singletons. Turning to this clone: Antigen: not known.

This clonotype was sampled from a man aged 18 to 29 in good health. Some clones in this sample may be carry-over from other donors' samples. Sequencing input: memory CD8+ T cells from PBMCs. The subset is: CD45RO+ cells pooled with CCR7-negative TemRA cells.

The CDR3 spells CASSRWGARVNEQFF. The CDR3 nucleotides read TGTGCCAGCTCAAGATGGGGGGCGCGAGTAAATGAGCAGTTCTTC. The chain uses TRBV28 and TRBJ2-1, with D possibly being TRBD1 or TRBD2 (6 bases each). CDR3 length equals 15 residues. Germline assignment: CDR1 MDHEN and CDR2 SYDVKM. Trimming pared 8 bases from V and 7 bases from J, leaving 21 bases between. Variable domain in full (rest from reference TRBV28 and TRBJ2-1): DVKVTQSSRYLVKRTGEKVFLECVQDMDHENMFWYRQDPGLGLRLIYFSYDVKMKEKGDIPEGYSVSREKKERFSLILESASTNQTSMYLCASSRWGARVNEQFFGPGTRLTVL.